A single sample is the source of the 2 T cell receptor beta chains below, sequenced in a study of control samples from healthy donors and cancer patients. Profiled with immunoSEQ multiplex PCR; TCRdb holds only in-frame clones, not every one. Among some 150,000 clones listed, about 93% were seen once. The sample taken for sequencing was blood. All receptors come from a man aged 50 to 60 in good health.

This chain joins TRBV10-3 and TRBJ1-5; D is unclear. Per germline, CDR1 ENHRY and CDR2 SYGVKD. The CDR3 is 13 residues long. V lost 3 bases to trimming and J lost 5 bases, with 8 bases between them. The CDR3, as DNA: TGTGCCATCAGTGACCGAGGAGATCAGCCCCAGCATTTT. This encodes CAISDRGDQPQHF.

This chain uses TRBV6-5 with TRBJ1-5; tentative D call: TRBD1 (5 bases). The CDR3 loop spans 14 amino acids. Trimming took off 6 bases at V and 4 bases at J, with 13 bases between the two ends. Germline assignment: CDR1 MNHEY and CDR2 SVGAGI. The DNA of the CDR3 is TGTGCCAGCAGACCCCCCGGGGGAAATCAGCCCCAGCATTTT. It codes for CASRPPGGNQPQHF.